These T cell receptor beta chains were read from a single sample in a study of blood T cell repertoires in COVID-19. Repertoires were generated with immunoSEQ multiplex PCR, while TCRdb's copy carries only in-frame clones and drops some. The sample holds fewer than 250,000 clones; 70% to 90% are singletons and the top ten take 3.5% to 4%. Sequencing was done on a sample of PBMCs or T cells enriched from blood (not recorded which). The source of these receptors is a woman between 40 and 55 years old with acute COVID-19. Both conserved end residues are part of each CDR3. The order of the fields is V gene, D gene, CDR3 length, J gene, clone size, CDR3 DNA, CDR3 protein. D genes are given only for firm matches. A row's size may be missing; if present it is once, few, many or a size class.

TRBV6-5	TRBD1	16	TRBJ1-1	.	TGTGCCAGCAGTTACCCACCGACAGGGACGAACACTGAAGCTTTCTTT	CASSYPPTGTNTEAFF
TRBV2	TRBD2	16	TRBJ2-7	.	TGTGCCAGCAGGCTCCGGACTAGCGGGGTCTCCTACGAGCAGTACTTC	CASRLRTSGVSYEQYF
TRBV4-1	.	13	TRBJ2-1	few	TGCGCCAGCAGCCAAGAAAATCTGTATGAGCAGTTCTTC	CASSQENLYEQFF
TRBV6-5	.	15	TRBJ1-1	.	TGTGCCAGCAGTTACTCGTGGTCAGGGAACACTGAAGCTTTCTTT	CASSYSWSGNTEAFF
TRBV7-8	.	13	TRBJ2-1	.	TGTGCCAGCAGCCCGATACAGGGTTATGAGCAGTTCTTC	CASSPIQGYEQFF
TRBV28	.	15	TRBJ1-2	.	TGTGCCAGCGCGCCCGGAAGCACCCAGGGCTATGGCTACACCTTC	CASAPGSTQGYGYTF
TRBV28	.	11	TRBJ1-3	.	TGTGCCATCTCCAGTGGAAACACCATATATTTT	CAISSGNTIYF
TRBV10-3	TRBD2	15	TRBJ2-1	.	TGTGCCATCATTAAAGGGACTAGCGGCGACAATGAGCAGTTCTTC	CAIIKGTSGDNEQFF
TRBV7-2	.	13	TRBJ2-4	.	TGTGCCAGCAGCTCCTACGTGGAAAACATTCAGTACTTC	CASSSYVENIQYF
TRBV28	.	14	TRBJ2-7	.	TGTGCCAGCAGTCCCTGGGACAAGGTAGGGGAGCAGTACTTC	CASSPWDKVGEQYF
TRBV15	TRBD1	16	TRBJ1-4	.	TGTGCCACCAGCAGAGCCTCCGGGACAGGGGTGGAAAAACTGTTTTTT	CATSRASGTGVEKLFF
TRBV2	.	16	TRBJ1-5	.	TGTGCCAGCAGTGAAGCGGGGGGGCTCGGCAATCAGCCCCAGCATTTT	CASSEAGGLGNQPQHF
TRBV9	TRBD2	16	TRBJ2-3	.	TGTGCCAGCAGCCGAGCGGGAGTGAGGGGAACAGATACGCAGTATTTT	CASSRAGVRGTDTQYF
TRBV19	.	16	TRBJ2-5	.	TGTGCCAGTAGTATTTGGGCAGGGGTTCCTGAAGAGACCCAGTACTTC	CASSIWAGVPEETQYF
TRBV4-1	TRBD2	16	TRBJ2-3	.	TGCGCCAGCAGCCTCCCGGCGGGAGGTGGTGGGAATACGCAGTATTTT	CASSLPAGGGGNTQYF
TRBV7-3	TRBD2	15	TRBJ2-2	.	TGTGCCAGCAGCCCTAACAGCGGGGGGACCGGGGAGCTGTTTTTT	CASSPNSGGTGELFF
TRBV11-2	TRBD2	16	TRBJ2-7	few	TGTGCCAGCAGCTTAGCTTCTGCGGGAGGTACCTACGAGCAGTACTTC	CASSLASAGGTYEQYF
TRBV19	TRBD1	17	TRBJ1-3	.	TGTGCCAGTAGTATCGCAGGCAGGGGGGTCGCTGGAAACACCATATATTTT	CASSIAGRGVAGNTIYF
TRBV2	TRBD1	14	TRBJ1-5	.	TGTGCCAGCAGTGTGGGGACAGCGGGTCAGCCCCAGCATTTT	CASSVGTAGQPQHF
TRBV5-6	.	17	TRBJ2-4	.	TGTGCCAGCAGCTTGGCCGGCACAGCCCCAGCCAAAAACATTCAGTACTTC	CASSLAGTAPAKNIQYF
TRBV9	.	14	TRBJ1-3	.	TGTGCCAGCAGCGTCGGAGGTCCTGGAAACACCATATATTTT	CASSVGGPGNTIYF
TRBV2	TRBD1	15	TRBJ1-6	.	TGTGCCAGCAGCCGGGACAGGGGGAATAATTCACCCCTCCACTTT	CASSRDRGNNSPLHF
TRBV5-6	TRBD2	15	TRBJ2-7	.	TGTGCCAGCAGCTCTGCTAGCGGGAGTTCCTACGAGCAGTACTTC	CASSSASGSSYEQYF
TRBV5-6	.	13	TRBJ1-4	.	TGTGCCAGCAGTTATGGAGAGAATGAAAAACTGTTTTTT	CASSYGENEKLFF
TRBV27	TRBD2	17	TRBJ2-1	.	TGTGCCAGCAGTTTCCAACCCAGCGGGAGGCCTGGCAATGAGCAGTTCTTC	CASSFQPSGRPGNEQFF
TRBV3-1/TRBV3-2	TRBD2	15	TRBJ2-7	.	TGTGCCAGCAGCCAAGGACTAGCGGGCTCCTACGAGCAGTACTTC	CASSQGLAGSYEQYF
TRBV5-5	TRBD1	14	TRBJ1-2	.	TGTGCCAGCAGCCTGACAGGGGGCGCCCCCGGCTACACCTTC	CASSLTGGAPGYTF
TRBV2	TRBD1	16	TRBJ2-4	.	TGTGCCAGCAGTGCGGACAGGGCGCTAGCCAAAAACATTCAGTACTTC	CASSADRALAKNIQYF
TRBV27	.	13	TRBJ1-5	.	TGTGCCAGCAGTTTGGAAGGCGGACTGCCCCAGCATTTT	CASSLEGGLPQHF
TRBV28	TRBD1	15	TRBJ1-2	few	TGTGCCAGCAGTACCTGGACAGGGGTCAACTATGGCTACACCTTC	CASSTWTGVNYGYTF
TRBV20-1	TRBD1	11	TRBJ1-6	.	TGCAGTGGTCCGGGACAGGGGCCCCTCCACTTT	CSGPGQGPLHF
TRBV27	TRBD1	19	TRBJ2-7	.	TGTGCCAGCAGTTTATCGAGCGGGACAGGGGTAGGATTCTACTACGAGCAGTACTTC	CASSLSSGTGVGFYYEQYF
TRBV14	.	16	TRBJ2-1	.	TGTGCCAGCAGCCAAGATTATACCGTCCGGGGAGGTGAGCAGTTCTTC	CASSQDYTVRGGEQFF
TRBV18	.	15	TRBJ2-2	.	TGTGCCAGCTCACCAGGGGCCGGTAACACCGGGGAGCTGTTTTTT	CASSPGAGNTGELFF
TRBV25-1	.	13	TRBJ1-1	.	TGTGCCAGCAGGACAACAGTGAACACTGAAGCTTTCTTT	CASRTTVNTEAFF
TRBV29-1	TRBD1	12	TRBJ1-2	.	TGCAGCGTGCCGACAGGGGGCCATGGCTACACCTTC	CSVPTGGHGYTF
TRBV30	.	14	TRBJ2-5	.	TGTGCCTGGTATCACCAGGGACAAAAAGAGACCCAGTACTTC	CAWYHQGQKETQYF
TRBV6-6	.	11	TRBJ2-5	.	TGTGCCAGCACCAAGGGGGAGACCCAGTACTTC	CASTKGETQYF
TRBV5-1	.	15	TRBJ1-1	.	TGCGCCAGCAGCCCCAAGGAGGGGATTTACACTGAAGCTTTCTTT	CASSPKEGIYTEAFF
TRBV30	.	11	TRBJ2-1	.	TGTGCCTGGAGCGGGAAGCATGAGCAGTTCTTC	CAWSGKHEQFF
TRBV6-5	.	12	TRBJ1-2	.	TGTGCCAGCAGGACAGACACCTATGGCTACACCTTC	CASRTDTYGYTF
TRBV18	.	13	TRBJ1-4	.	TGTGCCAGCTCACCCGGGGAAAGTGAAAAACTGTTTTTT	CASSPGESEKLFF
TRBV4-1	.	16	TRBJ1-5	.	TGCGCCAGCAGCCAATCTGACACCTATAGCAATCAGCCCCAGCATTTT	CASSQSDTYSNQPQHF
TRBV7-2	.	13	TRBJ1-1	few	TGTGCCAGCAGCTTATCAGAGAACACTGAAGCTTTCTTT	CASSLSENTEAFF
TRBV2	TRBD1	15	TRBJ1-5	.	TGTGCCAGCAGTGAAGCCCTAGGGACAGGGATTGCCCAGCATTTT	CASSEALGTGIAQHF
TRBV11-3	.	14	TRBJ1-6	once	TGTGCCAGCAGAACGCAGGGAAGCAATTCACCCCTCCACTTT	CASRTQGSNSPLHF
TRBV15	.	13	TRBJ2-7	.	TGTGCCACCAGTGACGAGCGGTCCTACGAGCAGTACTTC	CATSDERSYEQYF
TRBV9	.	17	TRBJ1-1	.	TGTGCCAGCAGCCCGCGTTTACTCGACAGAGAGAACACTGAAGCTTTCTTT	CASSPRLLDRENTEAFF
TRBV18	.	15	TRBJ2-7	.	TGTGCCAGCTCACCAGGACAGCGGGAAAACGGGGAGCAGTACTTC	CASSPGQRENGEQYF
TRBV2	.	12	TRBJ2-5	few	TGTGCCAGCAGAGCCGACAGCGAGACCCAGTACTTC	CASRADSETQYF
TRBV25-1	.	13	TRBJ1-2	.	TGTGCCAGCAGTGACTTCGGGAGCTATGGCTACACCTTC	CASSDFGSYGYTF
TRBV11-2	TRBD1	14	TRBJ1-5	.	TGTGCCAGCAGCGCAGGGGGCGGCAATCAGCCCCAGCATTTT	CASSAGGGNQPQHF
TRBV7-9	TRBD1	16	TRBJ1-6	.	TGTGCCAGCAGCTTAATGGCAGGGGGAGCTGGTTCACCCCTCCACTTT	CASSLMAGGAGSPLHF
TRBV7-3	.	14	TRBJ1-1	.	TGTGCCAGCAGCCCAGTCGGGGGAAGGACTGAAGCTTTCTTT	CASSPVGGRTEAFF
TRBV5-1	TRBD1	14	TRBJ2-2	.	TGCGCCAGCAGCGGACAGGGCAGCCCCGGGGAGCTGTTTTTT	CASSGQGSPGELFF
TRBV3-1/TRBV3-2	TRBD2	15	TRBJ2-1	.	TGTGCCAGCAGCCAGGAGCGGGGCGTGGGGAATGAGCAGTTCTTC	CASSQERGVGNEQFF
TRBV4-1	.	14	TRBJ2-7	.	TGCGCCAGCGCCTCGGGGACAACGCCTTACGAGCAGTACTTC	CASASGTTPYEQYF